The 16 T cell receptor beta chains in this list originate from one sample, sequenced in a study of T cell repertoires in cytomegalovirus infection. TCRdb processed the reads anew with MiXCR; each CDR3 protein has one entry. The data show a few hundred thousand distinct CDR3 sequences, with around 9% seen just once and approximately 15% held by the top ten. Source material: PBMCs. The origin of the receptors is a human donor in good health (CMV status not recorded). Some clones in this sample may be carry-over from other donors' samples.

Many counts were recorded for this clonotype. The V gene is TRBV11-2, the J gene TRBJ2-2; no definite D call. Germline CDR1 and CDR2: SGHAT and FQNNGV. CDR3 length equals 14 residues. V shed 5 bases and J shed 2 bases, with 9 bases lying between them. CDR3 sequence (DNA): TGTGCCAGCAGCCCGAAGCTAAACACCGGGGAGCTGTTTTTT. Translating it yields CASSPKLNTGELFF.

This clonotype was observed at least ten times. This sequence joins TRBV2 and TRBJ2-7; 10 bases fit TRBD2. The CDR3 runs 14 residues. J gave up 2 bases and V 3 bases, and 1 base lay outside the gene matches. The germline V gene has CDR1 SNHLY and CDR2 FYNNEI. CDR3 amino acids: CASSDSGRAYEQYF. Here the CDR3 DNA reads TGTGCCAGCAGTGACAGCGGGAGGGCCTACGAGCAGTACTTC.

J is TRBJ2-5 and V is TRBV2, with D possibly being TRBD2 (6 bases). The length of the CDR3 is 12 residues. Germline loops: CDR1 SNHLY, CDR2 FYNNEI. V lost 7 bases to trimming and J lost 5 bases, with 11 bases between them. The CDR3 loop reads CASTSVGETQYF. The CDR3 region has the DNA TGTGCCAGCACTAGCGTCGGTGAGACCCAGTACTTC.

This clonotype occurred many times. CDR3 in amino acids: CASSPPTGKGDEAFF. CDR3 DNA sequence: TGTGCCAGCTCACCACCGACAGGGAAGGGAGATGAAGCTTTCTTT. The chain couples TRBV18 to TRBJ1-1, with 7 bases matching TRBD1. CDR3 length: 15 residues. In germline, CDR1 is KGHSH, CDR2 LQKENI. V shed 0 bases, J shed 7 bases, and the junction held 8 bases outside the gene matches.

This clonotype was seen ten or more times. The chain has TRBV7-8 and TRBJ2-7, with TRBD1 matching 9 bases. Trimming removed 4 bases from V and 1 base from J; junction bases left unmatched: 8. This CDR3 has 16 residues. The V gene's germline CDR1 is SGHVS and CDR2 FQNEAQ. CDR3 sequence (DNA): TGTGCCAGCAGCTCCCAAGGACAGGGGTGGTCCTACGAGCAGTACTTC. Amino acids: CASSSQGQGWSYEQYF.

This clonotype was seen a few times. This chain joins TRBV7-2 and TRBJ2-5, with D uncertain. Germline-derived CDR1 and CDR2 are SGHTA and FQGNSA. V lost 4 bases and J 10 bases, leaving 16 bases between the germline ends. The CDR3 spans 13 residues. The DNA of the CDR3 is TGTGCCAGCAGCTCCCGCACTGCCATAGGCCAGTACTTC. It yields the protein CASSSRTAIGQYF.

This clonotype was counted at least ten times. The chain joins TRBV28 to TRBJ2-1; a possible D gene is TRBD1 (6 bases). Germline-derived CDR1 and CDR2 are MDHEN and SYDVKM. Trimming removed 8 bases at V and 0 bases at J, with 11 bases between. This CDR3 contains 14 residues. This chain's CDR3 is CASYTGSSYNEQFF. In DNA form, the CDR3 reads TGTGCCAGCTATACAGGGAGCTCCTACAATGAGCAGTTCTTC.

In this sample, this clonotype turned up many times. J is TRBJ1-1 and V is TRBV28; D is uncertain. The V gene lost 6 bases and the J gene lost 0 bases, with 14 bases spanning the gap. Germline V lookup: CDR1 MDHEN, CDR2 SYDVKM. The CDR3 length is 15 residues. The CDR3, as DNA: TGTGCCAGCAGAGTACCCGGACTCATGAACACTGAAGCTTTCTTT. Its protein is CASRVPGLMNTEAFF.

J is TRBJ2-5 and V is TRBV29-1; 7 bases are shared with TRBD2. The CDR3 loop spans 12 amino acids. In germline, CDR1 is SQVTM, CDR2 ANQGSEA. J lost 5 bases, V lost 3 bases, and 3 bases had no gene match. CDR3 in amino acids: CSVELAAETQYF. CDR3 coding DNA: TGCAGCGTTGAGCTAGCGGCGGAGACCCAGTACTTC. Complete variable domain (other parts from reference TRBV29-1 and TRBJ2-5): SAVISQKPSRDICQRGTSLTIQCQVDSQVTMMFWYRQQPGQSLTLIATANQGSEATYESGFVIDKFPISRPNLTFSTLTVSNMSPEDSSIYLCSVELAAETQYFGPGTRLLVL.

This clonotype turned up a few times. The chain recombines TRBV6-5 with TRBJ2-4; D tentatively reads TRBD1 or TRBD2 (6 bases each). V shed 5 bases and J shed 0 bases, with 20 bases lying between them. This CDR3 contains 18 residues. CDR1 and CDR2 (germline): MNHEY, SVGAGI. As DNA, the CDR3 is TGTGCCAGCAGTCCCCGGTTCGGGGGCGGGCTAGCCAAAAACATTCAGTACTTC. This encodes CASSPRFGGGLAKNIQYF.

The V and J genes are TRBV4-2 and TRBJ1-1, with D tentatively TRBD1 (5 bases). Germline V CDR1 and CDR2: LGHNA, YNFKEQ. V shed 1 base and J shed 6 bases, with 15 bases lying between them. The CDR3 is made up of 15 amino acids. CDR3 in amino acids: CASSQAGGGYSEAFF. Here the CDR3 DNA reads TGTGCCAGCAGCCAAGCCGGCGGGGGATACTCTGAAGCTTTCTTT.

This clonotype was seen at least ten times. The gene calls are TRBV7-8 and TRBJ1-4, with TRBD1 matching 8 bases. The CDR3 spans 14 residues. CDR1 SGHVS and CDR2 FQNEAQ come from the germline V gene. With V trimmed by 2 bases and J by 8 bases, 4 bases remained unmatched. The CDR3 is CASSLNRGREKLFF. CDR3 nucleotide sequence: TGTGCCAGCAGCTTAAACAGGGGGAGGGAAAAACTGTTTTTT.

Ten or more counts support this clonotype. V is TRBV19 and J is TRBJ2-7; tentative D call: TRBD1 (6 bases). There are 13 residues in the CDR3. V lost 6 bases and J 0 bases, leaving 9 bases between the germline ends. Germline V gene sequence: CDR1 LNHDA, CDR2 SQIVND (reference sequence). As DNA, the CDR3 is TGTGCCAGTAGCGGACAGATCTCCTACGAGCAGTACTTC. Residues: CASSGQISYEQYF.

This clonotype was picked up many times. The chain carries TRBV7-2 and TRBJ2-1, with 8 positions matching TRBD2. Looked up from germline, CDR1 is SGHTA and CDR2 is FQGNSA. Trimming at V came to 5 bases and at J to 7 bases, leaving 13 bases not matched to a gene. The length of the CDR3 is 16 residues. CDR3 nucleotide sequence: TGTGCCAGCAGCGGGGAGCCCAGCGGGAGAGCGAATGAGCAGTTCTTC. Protein product: CASSGEPSGRANEQFF.

Many counts were recorded for this clonotype. The rearrangement uses TRBV7-2 and TRBJ1-6, with D unresolved. This CDR3 has 15 amino acids. V was shortened by 0 bases and J by 9 bases, with 12 bases between the two germline ends. Germline CDR1 and CDR2: SGHTA and FQGNSA. CDR3 DNA: TGTGCCAGCAGCTTAGCAGTAACGGAGGGTTCACCCCTCCACTTT. It is translated as CASSLAVTEGSPLHF.

This clonotype was seen a few times. The chain has TRBV29-1 and TRBJ2-1; the D is unclear. Trimming left V 6 bases short and J 5 bases short, with 5 bases between. Germline values: CDR1 SQVTM, CDR2 ANQGSEA. The CDR3 consists of 10 residues. The CDR3 is CSVTNNEQFF. For the CDR3, the DNA is TGCAGCGTGACCAACAATGAGCAGTTCTTC.